Listed below are T cell receptor beta chains from one sample, sequenced in a study of post-analysis software for immune sequencing data. TCRdb re-called the PCR reads through MiXCR, storing one row per CDR3 protein. The table records hundreds of thousands of distinct CDR3 sequences, roughly 29% of them present only once. The sequencing input was blood. These TCRs come from a girl aged 5 to 17 with multiple sclerosis. CDR3s include the opening cysteine and the closing phenylalanine or tryptophan. The D gene is left open where the match is weak. Rows give clone size only sometimes, using once, few, many, or a class for an expanded clone.

j_call clone_size v_call d_call cdr3_aa cdr3_nt
TRBJ2-3 - TRBV4-1 - CASSQANPSTDTQYF TGCGCCAGCAGCCAAGCGAATCCTAGCACAGATACGCAGTATTTT
TRBJ2-3 - TRBV20-1 - CSARGSGGTDTQYF TGCAGTGCTAGAGGTAGCGGAGGCACAGATACGCAGTATTTT
TRBJ2-5 few TRBV20-1 - CSASSPPVVPQYF TGCAGTGCTAGCTCACCACCGGTCGTGCCTCAGTACTTC
TRBJ1-5 few TRBV28 - CASSPMGRQPQHF TGTGCCAGCAGCCCGATGGGACGGCAGCCCCAGCATTTT
TRBJ1-5 - TRBV10-3 - CAISEAGGRDNQPQHF TGTGCCATCAGTGAAGCAGGCGGCAGGGACAATCAGCCCCAGCATTTT
TRBJ1-2 - TRBV4-3 - CASSHDTGGAGNGYTF TGCGCCAGCAGCCACGACACTGGGGGGGCCGGGAATGGCTACACCTTC
TRBJ2-4 - TRBV24-1 - CATSDLDSPIQYF TGTGCCACCAGTGATTTGGACAGCCCCATTCAGTACTTC
TRBJ2-7 few TRBV21-1 - CASSKESITYEQYF TGTGCCAGCAGCAAAGAGAGCATTACCTACGAGCAGTACTTC
TRBJ2-5 - TRBV6-2/TRBV6-3 TRBD2 CASSYGTSGLQETQYF TGTGCCAGCAGTTACGGGACTAGCGGACTCCAAGAGACCCAGTACTTC
TRBJ2-3 few TRBV28 TRBD2 CASSPKGLAAPTDTQYF TGTGCCAGCAGCCCGAAGGGACTAGCGGCGCCCACAGATACGCAGTATTTT
TRBJ2-7 few TRBV29-1 TRBD1 CSVGTGAVEQYF TGCAGCGTCGGGACAGGGGCAGTCGAGCAGTACTTC
TRBJ2-7 - TRBV12-5 - CASAKGPYEQYF TGTGCTAGTGCCAAAGGCCCATACGAGCAGTACTTC
TRBJ2-1 few TRBV28 TRBD1 CASRTNGGTGDNEQFF TGTGCCAGCAGGACGAACGGAGGGACAGGGGACAATGAGCAGTTCTTC
TRBJ1-1 - TRBV10-3 TRBD1 CAVSGGADEAFF TGTGCCGTATCAGGGGGCGCAGATGAAGCTTTCTTT
TRBJ2-5 many TRBV28 - CASSWRETQYF TGTGCCAGCAGTTGGCGGGAGACCCAGTACTTC
TRBJ2-1 few TRBV12-3/TRBV12-4 TRBD2 CASSGTSDYNEQFF TGTGCCAGCAGCGGGACTAGCGACTACAATGAGCAGTTCTTC
TRBJ2-3 many TRBV7-9 - CASSPGLYTTDTQYF TGTGCCAGCAGCCCGGGTCTCTACACGACAGATACGCAGTATTTT
TRBJ2-5 - TRBV5-1 TRBD2 CASTIRGLAGGETQYF TGCGCCAGCACCATCCGGGGACTAGCGGGAGGAGAGACCCAGTACTTC
TRBJ2-5 few TRBV29-1 TRBD2 CSAILTSGGGETQYF TGCAGCGCAATCTTAACTAGCGGGGGAGGAGAGACCCAGTACTTC
TRBJ1-2 - TRBV29-1 - CSVGRRANYGYTF TGCAGCGTTGGTAGGAGGGCTAACTATGGCTACACCTTC
TRBJ1-5 once TRBV5-1 - CASSFGASNQPQHF TGCGCCAGCAGCTTCGGAGCTAGCAATCAGCCCCAGCATTTT
TRBJ2-7 - TRBV4-1 - CASSQAQGGEQYF TGCGCCAGCAGCCAGGCCCAAGGGGGGGAGCAGTACTTC
TRBJ2-3 few TRBV6-5 - CAGSYSNINTQYF TGTGCCGGCAGTTACTCCAACATCAATACGCAGTATTTT
TRBJ2-5 few TRBV15 - CATSRGGIPQETQYF TGTGCCACCAGCAGAGGTGGCATTCCGCAAGAGACCCAGTACTTC
TRBJ2-3 - TRBV10-3 - CAISEVGFTDTQYF TGTGCCATCAGTGAAGTGGGTTTCACAGATACGCAGTATTTT
TRBJ1-2 few TRBV3-1 - CASSQRRVGRGRNYGYTF TGTGCCAGCAGCCAAAGAAGGGTTGGGAGAGGACGGAACTATGGCTACACCTTC
TRBJ1-5 once TRBV2 - CASSEDGRGRPQHF TGTGCCAGCAGTGAAGATGGGAGGGGACGGCCCCAGCATTTT
TRBJ2-5 few TRBV9 - CASSVAVSVRETQYF TGTGCCAGCAGCGTAGCTGTCTCGGTACGGGAGACCCAGTACTTC
TRBJ2-3 - TRBV20-1 - CSARAVQGSDTQYF TGCAGTGCTAGAGCCGTCCAGGGGTCAGATACGCAGTATTTT
TRBJ2-3 few TRBV13 - CASSPIGLVSTDTQYF TGTGCCAGCAGCCCGATCGGACTGGTTTCGACAGATACGCAGTATTTT
TRBJ2-5 few TRBV12-3/TRBV12-4 TRBD2 CASSPPGLPAETQYF TGTGCCAGCAGTCCTCCGGGACTACCCGCAGAGACCCAGTACTTC
TRBJ1-6 few TRBV5-1 - CASSVDGSPLHF TGCGCCAGCAGCGTCGACGGTTCACCCCTCCACTTT
TRBJ2-5 - TRBV5-1 - CASSPGGTYQETQYF TGCGCCAGCAGCCCCGGAGGTACCTACCAAGAGACCCAGTACTTC
TRBJ2-3 - TRBV2 TRBD1 CAIKTGGGTDTQYF TGTGCCATCAAGACAGGGGGCGGCACAGATACGCAGTATTTT
TRBJ2-3 - TRBV6-5 - CASSPGDSWIFTDTQYF TGTGCCAGCAGCCCGGGGGACTCTTGGATTTTCACAGATACGCAGTATTTT
TRBJ2-5 - TRBV5-1 - CASSPDMGQETQYF TGCGCCAGCAGCCCGGACATGGGCCAAGAGACCCAGTACTTC
TRBJ2-1 few TRBV24-1 - CATSDGDGEQFF TGTGCCACCAGTGATGGGGACGGGGAGCAGTTCTTC
TRBJ2-5 few TRBV20-1 TRBD2 CSAGRLAGQETQYF TGCAGTGCTGGAAGACTAGCGGGACAAGAGACCCAGTACTTC
TRBJ2-1 few TRBV12-3/TRBV12-4 - CASSLLQSANEQFF TGTGCCAGCAGTTTACTACAGAGCGCAAATGAGCAGTTCTTC
TRBJ1-2 - TRBV28 - CASSLIGAYGYTF TGTGCCAGCAGTTTAATTGGGGCTTATGGCTACACCTTC
TRBJ1-2 few TRBV20-1 - CSARDQGQNYGYTF TGCAGTGCTAGAGATCAAGGGCAGAACTATGGCTACACCTTC
TRBJ2-7 - TRBV13 - CASGKRVSYEQYF TGTGCCAGCGGGAAGCGGGTCTCCTACGAGCAGTACTTC
TRBJ2-7 - TRBV7-9 - CASSLAGRPAQSSYEQYF TGTGCCAGCAGCTTAGCGGGTCGGCCAGCTCAGAGCTCCTACGAGCAGTACTTC
TRBJ2-5 few TRBV6-1 TRBD2 CASSGLAGSKETQYF TGTGCCAGCAGTGGACTAGCGGGATCCAAAGAGACCCAGTACTTC
TRBJ2-7 - TRBV12-3/TRBV12-4 - CASSLSPGDEQYF TGTGCCAGCAGTTTAAGCCCCGGAGACGAGCAGTACTTC
TRBJ2-5 - TRBV18 - CASSPDGRQETQYF TGTGCCAGCTCACCGGACGGCCGCCAAGAGACCCAGTACTTC
TRBJ2-7 - TRBV29-1 TRBD2 CSAEPSGRPNEQYF TGCAGCGCCGAACCTAGCGGGAGGCCCAACGAGCAGTACTTC
TRBJ2-3 few TRBV2 TRBD2 CASQLAGSTDTQYF TGTGCCAGCCAACTAGCGGGGAGCACAGATACGCAGTATTTT
TRBJ2-7 few TRBV6-6 - CASSSSPQGYEQYF -
TRBJ2-3 - TRBV7-2 TRBD2 CASSSGLGGDTQYF TGTGCCAGCAGTAGCGGACTAGGAGGCGATACGCAGTATTTT
TRBJ2-7 few TRBV6-2/TRBV6-3 - CASSRPGRAYEQYF TGTGCCAGCAGCCGCCCCGGACGGGCCTACGAGCAGTACTTC
TRBJ1-5 - TRBV28 - CASTGEGQPQHF TGTGCCAGCACCGGGGAGGGTCAGCCCCAGCATTTT
TRBJ2-3 - TRBV20-1 - CSAFTAPDTQYF TGCAGTGCATTTACTGCCCCAGATACGCAGTATTTT
TRBJ2-6 - TRBV6-5 TRBD1 CASSYGQATSGANVLTF TGTGCCAGCAGTTATGGACAGGCTACTTCTGGGGCCAACGTCCTGACTTTC
TRBJ2-2 - TRBV5-1 TRBD1 CASSLEQGIGELFF TGCGCCAGCAGCTTGGAACAGGGGATCGGGGAGCTGTTTTTT
TRBJ2-5 few TRBV7-2 TRBD2 CASSFASGIQETQYF TGTGCCAGCAGCTTCGCTAGCGGGATCCAAGAGACCCAGTACTTC